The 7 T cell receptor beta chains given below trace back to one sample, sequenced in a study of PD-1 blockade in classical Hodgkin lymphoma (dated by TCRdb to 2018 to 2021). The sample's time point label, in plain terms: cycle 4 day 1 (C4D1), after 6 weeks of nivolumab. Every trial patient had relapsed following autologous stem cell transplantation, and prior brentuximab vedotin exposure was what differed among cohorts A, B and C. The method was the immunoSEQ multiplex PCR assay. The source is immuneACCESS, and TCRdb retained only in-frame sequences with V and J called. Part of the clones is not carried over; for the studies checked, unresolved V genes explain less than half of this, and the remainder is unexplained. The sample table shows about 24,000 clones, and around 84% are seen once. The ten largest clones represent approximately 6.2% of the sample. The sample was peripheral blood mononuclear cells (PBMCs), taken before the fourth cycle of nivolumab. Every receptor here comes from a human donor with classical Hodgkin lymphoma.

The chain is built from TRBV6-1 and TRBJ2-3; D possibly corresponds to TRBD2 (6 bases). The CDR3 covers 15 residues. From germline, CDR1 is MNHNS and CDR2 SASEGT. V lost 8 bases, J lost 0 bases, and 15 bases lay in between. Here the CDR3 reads CASVGRPASTDTQYF. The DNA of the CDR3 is TGTGCCAGCGTGGGGAGGCCCGCCAGCACAGATACGCAGTATTTT.

The DNA of the CDR3 is TGTGCCAGCTCTCCGAGGCTGAACACTGAAGCTTTCTTT. It is translated as CASSPRLNTEAFF. The gene calls are TRBV18 and TRBJ1-1; the D is unclear. Germline V gene lookup returns CDR1 KGHSH and CDR2 LQKENI. This CDR3 has 13 residues. The V gene lost 6 bases and the J gene lost 0 bases, with 8 bases spanning the gap.

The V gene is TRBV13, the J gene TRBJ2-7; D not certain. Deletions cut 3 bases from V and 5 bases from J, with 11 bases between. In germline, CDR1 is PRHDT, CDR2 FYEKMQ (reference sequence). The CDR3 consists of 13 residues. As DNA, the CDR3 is TGTGCCAGCAGCTTTCAAAGGCGAAACGAGCAGTACTTC. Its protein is CASSFQRRNEQYF.

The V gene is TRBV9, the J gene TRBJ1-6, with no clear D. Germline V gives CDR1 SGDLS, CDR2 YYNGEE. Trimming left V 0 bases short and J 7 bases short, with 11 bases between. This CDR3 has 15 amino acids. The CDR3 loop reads CASSVAGSLNSPLHF. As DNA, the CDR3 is TGTGCCAGCAGCGTAGCTGGTTCCCTCAATTCACCCCTCCACTTT.

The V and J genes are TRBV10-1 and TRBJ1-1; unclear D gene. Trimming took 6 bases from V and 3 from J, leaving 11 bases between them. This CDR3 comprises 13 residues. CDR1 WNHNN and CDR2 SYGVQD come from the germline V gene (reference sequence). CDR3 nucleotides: TGCGCCAGCAGCGGGGTGGGCGACACTGAAGCTTTCTTT. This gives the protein CASSGVGDTEAFF.

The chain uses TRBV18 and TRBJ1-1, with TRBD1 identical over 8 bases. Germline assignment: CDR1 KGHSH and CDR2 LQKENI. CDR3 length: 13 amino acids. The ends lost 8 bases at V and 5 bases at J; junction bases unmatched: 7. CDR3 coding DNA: TGTGCCAGCATCTCAGGGGGCCGGACTGAAGCTTTCTTT. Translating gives CASISGGRTEAFF.

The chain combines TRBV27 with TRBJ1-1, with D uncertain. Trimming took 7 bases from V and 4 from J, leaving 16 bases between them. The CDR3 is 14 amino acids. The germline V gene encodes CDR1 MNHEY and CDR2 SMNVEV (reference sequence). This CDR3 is CASIRPGEVTEAFF. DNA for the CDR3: TGTGCCAGCATCCGACCCGGGGAGGTCACTGAAGCTTTCTTT.